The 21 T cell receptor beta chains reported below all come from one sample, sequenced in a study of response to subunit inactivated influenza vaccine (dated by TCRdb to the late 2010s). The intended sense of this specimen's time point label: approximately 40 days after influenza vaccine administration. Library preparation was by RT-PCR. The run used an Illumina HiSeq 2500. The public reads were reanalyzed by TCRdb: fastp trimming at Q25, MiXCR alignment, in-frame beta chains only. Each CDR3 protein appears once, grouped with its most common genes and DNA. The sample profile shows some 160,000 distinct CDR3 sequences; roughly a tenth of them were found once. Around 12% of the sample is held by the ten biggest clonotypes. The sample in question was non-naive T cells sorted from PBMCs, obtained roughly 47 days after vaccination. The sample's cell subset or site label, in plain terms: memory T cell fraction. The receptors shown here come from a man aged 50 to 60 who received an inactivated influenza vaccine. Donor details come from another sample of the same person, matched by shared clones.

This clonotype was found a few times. The DNA for the CDR3 is TGTGCCAGCAGCTTAGATCGAAGCGGGAGGGCCTGGGAGACCCAGTACTTC. It encodes CASSLDRSGRAWETQYF. The J gene is TRBJ2-5, the V gene TRBV11-2, with TRBD2 matching over 10 bases. Germline CDR1 and CDR2: SGHAT and FQNNGV. V lost 0 bases and J lost 5; bases outside the gene matches: 9. The CDR3 totals 17 residues. Full variable domain (rest looked up from reference TRBV11-2 and TRBJ2-5): EAGVAQSPRYKIIEKRQSVAFWCNPISGHATLYWYQQILGQGPKLLIQFQNNGVVDDSQLPKDRFSAERLKGVDSTLKIQPAKLEDSAVYLCASSLDRSGRAWETQYFGPGTRLLVL.

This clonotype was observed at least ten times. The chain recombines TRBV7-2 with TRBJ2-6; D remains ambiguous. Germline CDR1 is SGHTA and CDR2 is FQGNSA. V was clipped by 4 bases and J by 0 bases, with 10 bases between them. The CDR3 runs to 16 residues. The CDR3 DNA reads TGTGCCAGCAGCTCCCATATAGCCTCTGGGGCCAACGTCCTGACTTTC. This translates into CASSSHIASGANVLTF. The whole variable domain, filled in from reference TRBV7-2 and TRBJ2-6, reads GAGVSQSPSNKVTEKGKDVELRCDPISGHTALYWYRQSLGQGLEFLIYFQGNSAPDKSGLPSDRFSAERTGGSVSTLTIQRTQQEDSAVYLCASSSHIASGANVLTFGAGSRLTVL.

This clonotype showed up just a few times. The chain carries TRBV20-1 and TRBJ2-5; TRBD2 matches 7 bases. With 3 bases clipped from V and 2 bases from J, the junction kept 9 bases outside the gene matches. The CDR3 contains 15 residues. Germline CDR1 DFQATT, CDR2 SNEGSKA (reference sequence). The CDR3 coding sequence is TGCAGTGCTAGGATAAGCGGGAACAAGCAAGAGACCCAGTACTTC. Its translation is CSARISGNKQETQYF.

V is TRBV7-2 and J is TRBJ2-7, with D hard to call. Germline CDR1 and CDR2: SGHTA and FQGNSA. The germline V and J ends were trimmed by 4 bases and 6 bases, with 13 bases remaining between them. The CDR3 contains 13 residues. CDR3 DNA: TGTGCCAGCAGCTCCAAAGAAACCTTCGAGCAGTACTTC. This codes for CASSSKETFEQYF.

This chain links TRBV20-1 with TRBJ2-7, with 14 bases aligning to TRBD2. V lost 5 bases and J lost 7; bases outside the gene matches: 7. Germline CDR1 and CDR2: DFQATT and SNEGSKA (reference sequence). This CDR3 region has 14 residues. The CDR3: CSAQRGTSGSEQYF. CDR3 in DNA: TGCAGTGCTCAGCGCGGGACTAGCGGGAGTGAGCAGTACTTC.

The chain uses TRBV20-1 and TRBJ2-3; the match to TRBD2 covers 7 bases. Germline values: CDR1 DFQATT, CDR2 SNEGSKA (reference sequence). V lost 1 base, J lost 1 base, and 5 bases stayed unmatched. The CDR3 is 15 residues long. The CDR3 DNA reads TGCAGTGCTAGAGCGGAGCGGGGCCGCACAGATACGCAGTATTTT. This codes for CSARAERGRTDTQYF.

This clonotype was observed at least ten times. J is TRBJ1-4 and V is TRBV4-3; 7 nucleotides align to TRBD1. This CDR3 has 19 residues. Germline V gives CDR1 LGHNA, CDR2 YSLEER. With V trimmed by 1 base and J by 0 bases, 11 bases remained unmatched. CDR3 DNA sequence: TGCGCCAGCAGCCAAGCGACCTACAGGGGTGGCACAACTAATGAAAAACTGTTTTTT. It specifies CASSQATYRGGTTNEKLFF.

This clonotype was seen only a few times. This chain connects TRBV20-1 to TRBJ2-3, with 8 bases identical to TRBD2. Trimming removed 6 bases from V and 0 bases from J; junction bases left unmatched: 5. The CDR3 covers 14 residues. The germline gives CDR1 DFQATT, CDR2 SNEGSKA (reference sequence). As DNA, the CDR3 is TGCAGTGCCAAAGCGGGGGCTAGCACAGATACGCAGTATTTT. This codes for CSAKAGASTDTQYF.

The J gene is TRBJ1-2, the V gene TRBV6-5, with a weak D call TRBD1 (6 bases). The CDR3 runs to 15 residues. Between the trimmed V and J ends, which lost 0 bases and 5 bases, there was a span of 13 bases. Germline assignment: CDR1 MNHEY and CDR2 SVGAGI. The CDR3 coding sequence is TGTGCCAGCAGTTACTCGATGACAGGAAAATATGGCTACACCTTC. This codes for CASSYSMTGKYGYTF.

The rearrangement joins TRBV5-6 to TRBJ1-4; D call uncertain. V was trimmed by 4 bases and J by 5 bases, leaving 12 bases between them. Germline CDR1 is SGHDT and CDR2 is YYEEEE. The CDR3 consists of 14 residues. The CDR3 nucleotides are TGTGCCAGCAGCCGAGAACAGTTCAATGAAAAACTGTTTTTT. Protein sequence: CASSREQFNEKLFF.

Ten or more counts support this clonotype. Here the CDR3 reads CASSIRAGAQETQYF. The CDR3, as DNA: TGTGCCAGCAGCATCCGGGCCGGGGCTCAAGAGACCCAGTACTTC. The chain has TRBV4-2 and TRBJ2-5, with D perhaps TRBD1 or TRBD2 (5 bases each). This CDR3 has 15 residues. V was shortened by 5 bases and J by 2 bases, with 15 bases between the two germline ends. Germline CDR1 is LGHNA and CDR2 is YNFKEQ.

In DNA, the CDR3 is TGCGCCAGCTCCTCTCCCCACTCCCAAGAGACCCAGTACTTC. Residues: CASSSPHSQETQYF. The chain couples TRBV10-2 to TRBJ2-5; D remains ambiguous. CDR1 is WSHSY, CDR2 SAAADI, per germline. This CDR3 is built from 14 residues. With 8 bases removed from V and 1 base from J, the gap between germline ends came to 14 bases.

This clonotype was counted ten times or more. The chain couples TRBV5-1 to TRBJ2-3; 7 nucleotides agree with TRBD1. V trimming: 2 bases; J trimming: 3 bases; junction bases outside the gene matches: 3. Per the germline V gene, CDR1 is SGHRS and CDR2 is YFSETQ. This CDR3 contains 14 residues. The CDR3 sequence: CASSFQGDTDTQYF. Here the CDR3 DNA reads TGCGCCAGCAGCTTTCAGGGGGATACAGATACGCAGTATTTT.

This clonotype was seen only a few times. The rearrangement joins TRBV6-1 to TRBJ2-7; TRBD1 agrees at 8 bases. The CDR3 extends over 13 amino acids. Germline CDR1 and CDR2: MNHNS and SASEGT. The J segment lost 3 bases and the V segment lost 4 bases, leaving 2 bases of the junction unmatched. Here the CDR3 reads CASSAGGGYEQYF. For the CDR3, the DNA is TGTGCCAGCAGTGCAGGGGGCGGCTACGAGCAGTACTTC.

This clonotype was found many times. The CDR3 is CASSYGLSSYNEQFF. CDR3 DNA sequence: TGTGCCAGCAGTTACGGGTTGAGCTCCTACAATGAGCAGTTCTTC. This chain links TRBV12-3 or TRBV12-4 with TRBJ2-1; unclear D gene. The V and J ends lost 4 bases and 0 bases respectively, with 10 bases between them. The CDR3 is 15 amino acids.

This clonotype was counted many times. The CDR3 sequence: CASSYSGLGASNQPQHF. In DNA form, the CDR3 reads TGTGCCAGCAGTTACTCTGGGCTGGGGGCCAGCAATCAGCCCCAGCATTTT. This chain joins TRBV6-2 or TRBV6-3 and TRBJ1-5; TRBD1 might be the D (6 bases). In germline, CDR1 is MNHEY, CDR2 SVGEGT. The CDR3 has 17 amino acids. V lost 0 bases and J lost 1, with 13 bases in between.

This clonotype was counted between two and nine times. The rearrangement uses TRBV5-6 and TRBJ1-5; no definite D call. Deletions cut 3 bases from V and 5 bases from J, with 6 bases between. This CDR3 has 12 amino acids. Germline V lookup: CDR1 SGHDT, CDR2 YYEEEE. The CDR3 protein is CASSYRHQPQHF. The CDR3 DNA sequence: TGTGCCAGCAGCTACCGCCATCAGCCCCAGCATTTT.

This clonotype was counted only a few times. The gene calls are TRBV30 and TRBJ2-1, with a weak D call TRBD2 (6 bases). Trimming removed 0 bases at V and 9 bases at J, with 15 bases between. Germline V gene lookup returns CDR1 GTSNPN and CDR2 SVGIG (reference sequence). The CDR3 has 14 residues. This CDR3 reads CAWSVRRAGGEQFF. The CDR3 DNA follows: TGTGCCTGGAGTGTACGTAGGGCCGGGGGTGAGCAGTTCTTC.

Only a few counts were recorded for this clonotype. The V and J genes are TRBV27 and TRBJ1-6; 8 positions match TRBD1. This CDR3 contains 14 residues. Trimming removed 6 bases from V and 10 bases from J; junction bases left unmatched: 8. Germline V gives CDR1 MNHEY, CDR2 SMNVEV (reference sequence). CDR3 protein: CASSHKTGVSPLHF. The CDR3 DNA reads TGTGCCAGCAGCCATAAGACAGGGGTCTCACCCCTCCACTTT.

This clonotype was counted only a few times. The CDR3 DNA reads TGTGCCAGCAGTTTACTAGCGGTCGACAATGAGCAGTTCTTC. Amino acids: CASSLLAVDNEQFF. V usage is TRBV28 and J usage is TRBJ2-1; 7 bases are shared with TRBD2. Unmatched junction bases numbered 3, after V lost 2 bases and J lost 5 bases. CDR1 and CDR2 from the germline V gene are MDHEN and SYDVKM. The CDR3 runs 14 residues.

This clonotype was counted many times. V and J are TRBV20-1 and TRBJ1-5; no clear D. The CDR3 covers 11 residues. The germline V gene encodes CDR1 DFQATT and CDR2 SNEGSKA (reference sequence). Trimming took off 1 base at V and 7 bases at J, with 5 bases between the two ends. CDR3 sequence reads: CSARGGQPQHF. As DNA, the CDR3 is TGCAGTGCTAGAGGTGGACAGCCCCAGCATTTT.